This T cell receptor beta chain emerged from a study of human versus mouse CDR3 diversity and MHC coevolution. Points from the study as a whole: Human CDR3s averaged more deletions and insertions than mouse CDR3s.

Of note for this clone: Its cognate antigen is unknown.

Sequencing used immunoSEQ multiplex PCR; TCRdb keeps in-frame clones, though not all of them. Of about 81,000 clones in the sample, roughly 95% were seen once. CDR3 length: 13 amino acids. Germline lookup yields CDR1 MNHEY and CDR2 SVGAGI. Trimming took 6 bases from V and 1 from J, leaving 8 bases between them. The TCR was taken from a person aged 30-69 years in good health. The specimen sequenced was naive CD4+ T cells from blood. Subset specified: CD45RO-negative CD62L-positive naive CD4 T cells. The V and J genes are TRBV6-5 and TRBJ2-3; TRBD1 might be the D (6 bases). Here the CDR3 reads CASRRTGTDTQYF. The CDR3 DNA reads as TGTGCCAGCAGGCGGACAGGCACAGATACGCAGTATTTT.